This TCR beta chain emerged from a study of blood T cell repertoires in COVID-19. The CDR3 covers 11 residues. Per the germline V gene, CDR1 is SQVTM and CDR2 is ANQGSEA. Methods used by the authors: Estimation of nucleated cell counts was performed using reference gene primer amplification. Using immunoSEQ multiplex PCR, the repertoire was profiled, and TCRdb retains in-frame clones only, with some absent. Clone size and the V and J calls come from that table; the DNA yielded D and trimming. The sample shows about 240,000 clones, 82% of them seen only once. Enrollment of patients from Seattle took place during active infection, with longitudinal follow-up.

Source material: peripheral blood. The TCR originated in a woman older than 75 with COVID-19, enrolled during active disease. The gene calls are TRBV29-1 and TRBJ1-1, with D unclear. CDR3 coding DNA: TGCAATGGGCTTCTGAACACTGAAGCTTTCTTT. Protein sequence: CNGLLNTEAFF.